The rows below give T cell receptor beta chains drawn from one sample of a study of cytomegalovirus exposure and HLA in healthy donors. Libraries were prepared by immunoSEQ multiplex PCR; TCRdb keeps only in-frame clonotypes and omits some of them. The data contain more than 85,000 clones, approximately 82% of them singletons. The sequencing sample was made of PBMCs. Every receptor here comes from a man aged 40-55 years in good health and CMV-seronegative. CDR3s include the opening cysteine and the closing phenylalanine or tryptophan. The order of the fields is J gene, V gene, CDR3 protein.

>TRBJ1-2|TRBV7-3
CASSLTAGLDYGYTF
>TRBJ2-7|TRBV13
CASSLVTGGMTYEQYF
>TRBJ1-2|TRBV25-1
CASSEAPRAVGYTF
>TRBJ2-2|TRBV4-3
CASSETGLTGELFF
>TRBJ1-5|TRBV7-8
CASSLSGLSNQPQHF
>TRBJ1-3|TRBV7-2
CASSLLQGGPGNTIYF
>TRBJ2-4|TRBV4-1
CASSQGRGFGKNIQYF
>TRBJ1-6|TRBV5-5
CASRRDSPLHF
>TRBJ2-5|TRBV15
CATSREGTDQETQYF
>TRBJ2-7|TRBV14
CASSHGPRGSYEQYF
>TRBJ2-7|TRBV7-2
CASSSLAGGLYEQYF
>TRBJ2-7|TRBV18
CASSPWDRVYEQYF
>TRBJ2-1|TRBV5-4
CASSLAASGGSYNEQFF
>TRBJ1-1|TRBV7-2
CASSVRLSEAFF
>TRBJ1-5|TRBV4-1
CASSQDPGDAGGSQPQHF
>TRBJ2-7|TRBV12-5
CASGTGTGRPYEQYF
>TRBJ2-7|TRBV6-5
CASSYSGTGKQYF
>TRBJ1-1|TRBV6-5
CASSFRRDSNEAFF
>TRBJ2-5|TRBV21-1
CASSTRTSTETQYF
>TRBJ2-1|TRBV11-3
CASSLGGLTRAGGEQFF
>TRBJ1-6|TRBV27
CASSPQIGLINSPLHF
>TRBJ2-7|TRBV4-3
CASSQLTGGSYEQYF
>TRBJ1-2|TRBV6-5
CASSAGTGERGYTF
>TRBJ1-4|TRBV4-3
CASSQDLGVLNEKLFF
>TRBJ2-3|TRBV4-2
CASSGLAGRSSTDTQYF
>TRBJ2-7|TRBV2
CASSLNRTPDYEQYF
>TRBJ2-7|TRBV5-1
CASSLEAGGAYEQYF
>TRBJ2-2|TRBV2
CASSQYINTGELFF
>TRBJ1-2|TRBV6-4
CASSDSDRGRFDYGYTF
>TRBJ2-1|TRBV10-2
CASSADSGGAEVGEQFF
>TRBJ1-5|TRBV18
CASSPNLGDQPQHF
>TRBJ2-5|TRBV2
CASSGTTGIQETQYF
>TRBJ1-3|TRBV10-3
CAINTPGSTIYF
>TRBJ1-5|TRBV19
CASRDRAQPQHF
>TRBJ1-4|TRBV5-1
CASSWLGTLTNEKLFF
>TRBJ2-7|TRBV27
CASSSIYTGTGRHEQYF
>TRBJ1-2|TRBV19
CASSPDGGLDYGYTF
>TRBJ1-3|TRBV6-5
CASSYQGFARGNTIYF
>TRBJ2-7|TRBV15
CATSLTLGGAREQYF
>TRBJ1-5|TRBV27
CASSTGYSNQPQHF
>TRBJ1-1|TRBV5-1
CASSPGQGESSFF
>NA|TRBV2
CASSPPGGYEQYF
>TRBJ1-1|TRBV5-1
CASSYRTESNTEAFF
>TRBJ2-5|TRBV5-6
CASSLPTGVETQYF
>TRBJ1-5|TRBV5-6
CASSLAGQGAGQPQHF
>TRBJ2-5|TRBV5-4
CASSPGTGGEEQYF
>TRBJ1-3|TRBV5-5
CASSLGPGGSGNTIYF
>TRBJ2-7|TRBV4-3
CASSQEIETGDHEQYF
>TRBJ2-1|TRBV5-4
CASSLTRQNNEQFF
>TRBJ1-6|TRBV2
CASRGYLDRDSSPLHF
>TRBJ2-5|TRBV28
CASSAQDRLQETQYF
>TRBJ1-3|TRBV7-9
CASSLTGVSGNTIYF
>TRBJ2-7|TRBV7-6
CASSLLRTGEQYF
>TRBJ2-1|TRBV4-3
CASSQGWTSGNNEQFF